The 21 T cell receptor beta chains reported below all come from one sample, sequenced in a study of preoperative IRX-2 immunotherapy in early breast cancer. Treatment specified: preoperative locoregional IRX-2 cytokine immunotherapy. Using immunoSEQ multiplex PCR, the repertoire was profiled, and TCRdb retains in-frame clones only, with some absent. The profile shows around 62,000 clones, around 94% of them singletons. This specimen was taken from a patient treated with IRX-2 immunotherapy. The receptor source for this set is a human donor with breast cancer.

The V gene is TRBV5-1, the J gene TRBJ1-4; no definite D call. Germline CDR1 SGHRS, CDR2 YFSETQ. The CDR3 has 15 amino acids. V gave up 4 bases and J gave up 5 bases, with 15 bases separating them. For the CDR3, the DNA is TGCGCCAGCAGCCGTGGAGGGATTAGGAATGAAAAACTGTTTTTT. It yields the protein CASSRGGIRNEKLFF.

V gene TRBV27 combines with J gene TRBJ2-7; 13 bases are a match to TRBD2. V lost 4 bases to trimming and J lost 4 bases; unmatched junction nucleotides: 4. This CDR3 comprises 15 residues. Germline V gives CDR1 MNHEY, CDR2 SMNVEV (reference sequence). CDR3 in amino acids: CASSYRTSGGYEQYF. The CDR3 DNA follows: TGTGCCAGCAGTTACCGGACTAGCGGGGGTTACGAGCAGTACTTC.

The chain uses TRBV7-3 and TRBJ1-1; 10 positions match TRBD1. Germline CDR1 and CDR2: SGHTA and FQGTGA. The CDR3 length is 16 residues. The V gene end was trimmed by 5 bases and the J gene end by 5 bases; junction bases not matched to a gene: 11. The CDR3 coding sequence is TGTGCCAGCAGCCCCGGGACAGGGGCACCCGGGACTGAAGCTTTCTTT. Translating it yields CASSPGTGAPGTEAFF.

This clone was counted a single time. The rearrangement joins TRBV27 to TRBJ1-3; weak D call: TRBD1 (5 bases). V lost 5 bases and J lost 2, with 13 bases in between. Germline V gives CDR1 MNHEY, CDR2 SMNVEV (reference sequence). The CDR3 covers 15 residues. The CDR3, as DNA: TGTGCCAGCAGTCCCCGGGACTCCGCTGGAAACACCATATATTTT. Its translation: CASSPRDSAGNTIYF.

This sequence joins TRBV28 and TRBJ1-3; 8 bases fit TRBD1. Per germline, CDR1 MDHEN and CDR2 SYDVKM. V shed 7 bases, J shed 0 bases, and the junction held 11 bases outside the gene matches. The CDR3 is 17 amino acids. As DNA, the CDR3 is TGTGCCAGCATTCCCTCGGGACAGGTTATCTCTGGAAACACCATATATTTT. The encoded protein is CASIPSGQVISGNTIYF.

The chain has TRBV29-1 and TRBJ2-1; the D gene could be TRBD1 or TRBD2 (5 bases each). V shed 7 bases and J shed 5 bases, with 21 bases lying between them. The germline CDR1 and CDR2 sequences are SQVTM and ANQGSEA. CDR3 length: 15 residues. The chain's CDR3 is CSAARAGSSDNEQFF. CDR3 sequence (DNA): TGCAGCGCTGCGAGGGCAGGGTCATCAGACAATGAGCAGTTCTTC.

The chain employs TRBV29-1 and TRBJ2-7; 10 bases line up with TRBD1. The CDR3 is 12 residues long. Germline CDR1 reads SQVTM; CDR2 reads ANQGSEA. V shed 6 bases, J shed 5 bases, and the junction held 4 bases outside the gene matches. CDR3 in amino acids: CSVDRGLNEQYF. The CDR3 DNA reads TGCAGCGTAGACAGGGGGCTCAACGAGCAGTACTTC.

The sample holds a few counts of this clone. V is TRBV2 and J is TRBJ2-7; no reliable D call. V dropped 8 bases and J dropped 1 base, with 6 bases sitting between them. Per the germline V gene, CDR1 is SNHLY and CDR2 is FYNNEI. This CDR3 region has 11 residues. CDR3 in DNA: TGTGCCAGCCAGATTTCCTACGAGCAGTACTTC. Its protein is CASQISYEQYF.

The chain employs TRBV5-1 and TRBJ1-1; no clear D. The V end was cut by 2 bases, the J end by 3 bases, with 8 bases between. CDR3 length: 13 residues. Germline V CDR1 and CDR2: SGHRS, YFSETQ. CDR3 amino acids: CASSFVRDTEAFF. CDR3 sequence (DNA): TGCGCCAGCAGCTTTGTTCGAGACACTGAAGCTTTCTTT.

This chain links TRBV5-6 with TRBJ2-7; D may be TRBD1 (6 bases). The CDR3 runs to 15 residues. Germline CDR1 SGHDT, CDR2 YYEEEE. The V end was cut by 4 bases, the J end by 5 bases, with 19 bases between. CDR3: CASSPQGRKRDEQYF. For the CDR3, the DNA is TGTGCCAGCAGCCCCCAGGGGCGAAAGAGGGACGAGCAGTACTTC.

The gene calls are TRBV19 and TRBJ2-6, with 8 bases fitting TRBD1. Trimming removed 5 bases from V and 0 bases from J; junction bases left unmatched: 6. The CDR3 loop spans 17 amino acids. Germline V gives CDR1 LNHDA, CDR2 SQIVND (reference sequence). CDR3 protein: CASSSGTGVSGANVLTF. Here the CDR3 DNA reads TGTGCCAGTAGTTCCGGGACAGGAGTCTCTGGGGCCAACGTCCTGACTTTC.

The J gene is TRBJ2-7, the V gene TRBV10-1; a weak D match, TRBD1 (5 bases). Germline CDR1 is WNHNN and CDR2 is SYGVQD (reference sequence). The CDR3 sequence is 12 residues long. The V end was cut by 6 bases, the J end by 2 bases, with 8 bases between. The CDR3 sequence: CASRDNPYEQYF. In nucleotides, the CDR3 is TGCGCCAGCAGGGACAATCCCTACGAGCAGTACTTC.

V and J are TRBV6-4 and TRBJ2-3, with 9 bases identical to TRBD1. The CDR3 length is 16 residues. Looked up from germline, CDR1 is MRHNA and CDR2 is SNTAGT. V lost 8 bases to trimming and J lost 5 bases; unmatched junction nucleotides: 14. The CDR3 loop is CASGPRRDREEDTQYF. CDR3 in DNA: TGTGCCAGCGGGCCTCGCCGGGACAGGGAAGAAGATACGCAGTATTTT.

The chain is built from TRBV5-4 and TRBJ2-7; D not resolved. This CDR3 is built from 13 residues. CDR1 SGHNT and CDR2 YYREEE come from the germline V gene (reference sequence). Deletions cut 1 base from V and 3 bases from J, with 8 bases between. In DNA, the CDR3 is TGTGCCAGCAGCTTGAATGGTGTCTACGAGCAGTACTTC. Its translation: CASSLNGVYEQYF.

This chain connects TRBV7-2 to TRBJ2-7, with TRBD1 as a possible D gene (6 bases). CDR1 and CDR2 from the germline V gene are SGHTA and FQGNSA. Deletions cut 4 bases from V and 1 base from J, with 11 bases between. This CDR3 is built from 14 residues. The CDR3 reads CASSSQGRSYEQYF. The CDR3 DNA reads as TGTGCCAGCAGCTCTCAGGGGAGATCCTACGAGCAGTACTTC.

The chain has TRBV29-1 and TRBJ2-3, with no clear D. Trimming left V 4 bases short and J 1 base short, with 9 bases between. Germline loops: CDR1 SQVTM, CDR2 ANQGSEA. This CDR3 has 13 amino acids. CDR3 residues: CSVAPGGTDTQYF. In nucleotides, the CDR3 is TGCAGCGTTGCCCCTGGGGGCACAGATACGCAGTATTTT.

The V gene is TRBV5-4, the J gene TRBJ2-3; D is possibly TRBD2 (5 bases). The germline CDR1 and CDR2 sequences are SGHNT and YYREEE (reference sequence). Between the trimmed V and J ends, which lost 1 base and 4 bases, there was a span of 13 bases. The CDR3 consists of 15 residues. CDR3 loop: CASSLRLASADTQYF. CDR3 sequence (DNA): TGTGCCAGCAGCTTGCGGCTAGCCTCTGCAGATACGCAGTATTTT.

This chain uses TRBV29-1 with TRBJ2-1, with D possibly being TRBD1 (8 bases). Germline CDR1 is SQVTM and CDR2 is ANQGSEA. The V end lost 6 bases, the J end lost 9 bases, and 18 bases lay between the germline ends. The CDR3 length is 13 residues. The CDR3 bases are TGCAGCGTCGCTGACAGGGGAGGGGGTGAGCAGTTCTTC. This sequence encodes CSVADRGGGEQFF.

This chain uses TRBV28 with TRBJ2-1; 10 nucleotides match TRBD2. In germline, CDR1 is MDHEN, CDR2 SYDVKM. This CDR3 is 14 amino acids long. V shed 5 bases, J shed 9 bases, and the junction held 7 bases outside the gene matches. As DNA, the CDR3 is TGTGCCAGCAGTCCCAGCGGGGGGGTCACTGAGCAGTTCTTC. Its protein is CASSPSGGVTEQFF.

This chain uses TRBV6-5 with TRBJ2-7, with a possible D match to TRBD1 (6 bases). V lost 0 bases, J lost 5 bases, and 14 bases lay in between. CDR3 length: 15 amino acids. The germline gives CDR1 MNHEY, CDR2 SVGAGI. The CDR3 loop reads CASSYSSGTPNEQYF. DNA for the CDR3: TGTGCCAGCAGTTACTCTTCCGGGACACCGAACGAGCAGTACTTC.

The chain employs TRBV5-5 and TRBJ1-6; D gene uncertain. From germline, CDR1 is SGHKS and CDR2 YYEKEE (reference sequence). CDR3 length: 15 amino acids. Deletions cut 2 bases from V and 5 bases from J, with 11 bases between. For the CDR3, the DNA is TGTGCCAGCAGCTTATGGTTTTTAAATAATTCACCCCTCCACTTT. This sequence encodes CASSLWFLNNSPLHF.